This T cell receptor beta chain derives from a study of blood T cell repertoires in COVID-19. Sequencing used immunoSEQ multiplex PCR; TCRdb keeps in-frame clones, though not all of them. The data hold some 75,000 clones, with roughly 89% observed a single time. Germline V CDR1 and CDR2: DFQATT, SNEGSKA (reference sequence). V gave up 3 bases and J gave up 2 bases, with 13 bases separating them. The CDR3 extends over 14 amino acids. This TCR was recovered from a man aged 55 to 69 with acute or convalescent COVID-19. Sample: peripheral blood. The V call is TRBV20-1, the J call TRBJ1-2; D is possibly TRBD1 (6 bases). As DNA, the CDR3 is TGCAGTGCTAGTAAGCCAGGGGAAAACTATGGCTACACCTTC. It translates to CSASKPGENYGYTF.